The following is a T cell receptor (beta chain) sequence with its context. The data were obtained in a study of blood T cell repertoires in COVID-19. Trimming took 5 bases from V and 2 from J, leaving 12 bases between them. The CDR3 is 15 amino acids. Germline CDR1 is SNHLY and CDR2 is FYNNEI. Data came from immunoSEQ multiplex PCR; TCRdb stores just in-frame clones and leaves some out. Of roughly 150,000 clones listed, roughly 85% are singletons. The genes are TRBV2 and TRBJ2-2; TRBD1 is a possible D gene (6 bases). The TCR sequence derives from a woman aged 80 or over with acute or convalescent COVID-19. The specimen sequenced was peripheral blood. The CDR3 reads CASSPTGKNTGELFF. DNA of the CDR3: TGTGCCAGCAGTCCTACAGGGAAAAACACCGGGGAGCTGTTTTTT.